A selection of T cell receptor beta chains follows, all from one sample in a study of regulatory T cells in long-lasting Graves disease. MiXCR, applied by TCRdb to the multiplex PCR reads, yields one record per CDR3 protein. Found here are about 620,000 distinct CDR3 sequences, roughly 15% of them singletons; the top ten hold around a sixth. These records were also assigned to another study, of T cells in Graves' hyperthyroidism and ophthalmopathy.

The sample was peripheral blood mononuclear cells (PBMCs), taken at new diagnosis, from a patient treated with antithyroid drugs. These TCRs come from a young woman with Graves disease. Each CDR3 is given with its conserved first and last residue. A D gene is named only where the DNA matches it firmly. Size is stated for part of the rows, as once, few or many counts, or as a class when the clone is expanded.

j_gene | v_gene | abundance | d_gene | CDR3aa | CDR3nt
TRBJ2-1 | TRBV6-1 | . | TRBD1 | CASSEVPGQGLTEQFF | TGTGCCAGCAGTGAAGTTCCGGGACAGGGTTTAACTGAGCAGTTCTTC
TRBJ2-3 | TRBV13 | few | . | CASSLLRKADTQYF | TGTGCCAGCAGCTTATTAAGGAAGGCAGATACGCAGTATTTT
TRBJ1-2 | TRBV19 | . | . | CTSSRGTEKWNGYTF | TGTACCAGTAGTAGGGGGACCGAGAAGTGGAATGGCTACACCTTC
TRBJ2-5 | TRBV7-8 | many | . | CASSNPMVETQYF | TGTGCCAGCAGTAACCCGATGGTAGAGACCCAGTACTTC
TRBJ2-5 | TRBV3-1 | many | . | CASSQGRLGDQYF | TGTGCCAGCAGCCAAGGAAGGCTCGGCGACCAGTACTTC
TRBJ1-1 | TRBV9 | . | . | CASSSGGVEAFF | TGTGCCAGCAGTTCGGGGGGCGTTGAAGCTTTCTTT
TRBJ2-2 | TRBV5-1 | . | TRBD2 | CASSWAAGVRNTGELFF | TGCGCCAGCAGCTGGGCGGCGGGAGTTCGGAACACCGGGGAGCTGTTTTTT
TRBJ2-1 | TRBV28 | many | . | CASSFAHEQFF | TGTGCCAGCAGTTTCGCCCATGAGCAGTTCTTC
TRBJ2-2 | TRBV10-3 | few | TRBD1 | CAINPGQGTTGELFF | TGTGCCATCAATCCGGGACAGGGTACCACCGGGGAGCTGTTTTTT
TRBJ2-7 | TRBV19 | . | . | CASSIGSLYEQYF | TGTGCCAGTAGTATCGGGAGCCTTTACGAGCAGTACTTC
TRBJ1-1 | TRBV30 | few | . | CAWSVGGGSTEAFF | TGTGCCTGGAGTGTAGGAGGAGGAAGCACTGAAGCTTTCTTT
TRBJ2-5 | TRBV3-1 | . | TRBD2 | CASSHGTSGRVSMGDQETQYF | TGTGCCAGCAGCCACGGGACTAGCGGGAGGGTATCGATGGGCGATCAAGAGACCCAGTACTTC
TRBJ2-3 | TRBV29-1 | many | TRBD2 | CSGRTSGRSDTQYF | TGCAGCGGCAGAACTAGCGGGAGGTCAGATACGCAGTATTTT
TRBJ1-5 | TRBV30 | . | TRBD1 | CAWSGTGTQGAQHF | TGTGCCTGGAGTGGGACAGGGACCCAAGGGGCCCAGCATTTT
TRBJ1-5 | TRBV5-5 | many | . | CASSLAGPGNQPQHF | TGTGCCAGCAGCTTGGCGGGCCCTGGCAATCAGCCCCAGCATTTT
TRBJ1-2 | TRBV19 | few | . | CASSGYLGYTF | TGTGCCAGTAGTGGGTACCTTGGCTACACCTTC
TRBJ2-2 | TRBV18 | many | . | CASFPDTTNTGELFF | TGTGCCAGCTTTCCGGACACGACGAACACCGGGGAGCTGTTTTTT
TRBJ1-5 | TRBV7-3 | few | . | CASPGHSDYSNQPQHF | TGTGCCAGCCCGGGACATTCGGACTATAGCAATCAGCCCCAGCATTTT
TRBJ1-2 | TRBV5-1 | few | . | CASSPDQGGGYTF | TGCGCCAGCAGCCCCGACCAGGGAGGGGGCTACACCTTC
TRBJ2-3 | TRBV18 | . | TRBD2 | CASSQTTSGTASTDTQYF | TGTGCCAGCTCACAGACGACTAGCGGGACGGCGAGCACAGATACGCAGTATTTT
TRBJ2-1 | TRBV5-1 | many | TRBD2 | CASSSGGGSYNEQFF | TGCGCCAGCAGCTCCGGGGGGGGCTCCTACAATGAGCAGTTCTTC
TRBJ2-7 | TRBV27 | many | TRBD1 | CASGTGGGWSYEQYF | TGTGCCAGCGGTACAGGGGGCGGGTGGTCCTACGAGCAGTACTTC
TRBJ2-7 | TRBV7-2 | few | . | CASSFQGGGYLKTYEQYF | TGTGCCAGCAGCTTTCAGGGGGGAGGCTATCTAAAAACCTACGAGCAGTACTTC
TRBJ1-4 | TRBV6-1 | few | . | CASSGETNEKLFF | TGTGCCAGCAGTGGGGAGACTAATGAAAAACTGTTTTTT
TRBJ2-5 | TRBV7-9 | few | TRBD2 | CASSFRTSGVETQYF | TGTGCCAGCAGCTTCAGAACTAGCGGGGTTGAGACCCAGTACTTC
TRBJ2-7 | TRBV28 | many | . | CASTSGGGEQYF | TGTGCCAGCACCTCGGGGGGCGGCGAGCAGTACTTC
TRBJ1-6 | TRBV27 | many | . | CASSVQGGSSPLHF | TGTGCCAGCAGCGTACAGGGTGGGAGTTCACCCCTCCACTTT
TRBJ2-7 | TRBV27 | many | TRBD2 | CASSPLGLAGDPEQYF | TGTGCCAGCAGTCCCTTAGGACTAGCGGGAGATCCCGAGCAGTACTTC
TRBJ1-1 | TRBV7-6 | . | TRBD1 | CASTQLDRVNTEAFF | TGTGCCAGCACTCAATTAGACAGGGTGAACACTGAAGCTTTCTTT
TRBJ1-4 | TRBV20-1 | . | . | CSARTHRLDEKLFF | TGCAGTGCTAGAACACACAGGTTAGATGAAAAACTGTTTTTT
TRBJ2-3 | TRBV6-1 | few | TRBD1 | CASRDSSSTDTQYF | TGTGCCAGCCGGGACAGTTCTAGCACAGATACGCAGTATTTT
TRBJ1-2 | TRBV28 | many | TRBD1 | CASSHGTGDGYTF | TGTGCCAGCAGCCATGGGACAGGGGACGGCTACACCTTC
TRBJ2-5 | TRBV7-9 | many | TRBD2 | CASSASGETQYF | TGTGCCAGCTCGGCTAGCGGAGAGACCCAGTACTTC
TRBJ1-2 | TRBV6-1 | many | . | CASSDYRVPGYTF | TGTGCCAGCAGTGACTACAGGGTTCCTGGCTACACCTTC
TRBJ1-6 | TRBV11-2 | . | . | CASSGGKLSSYNSPLHF | TGTGCCAGCAGCGGGGGGAAGTTAAGCTCCTATAATTCACCCCTCCACTTT
TRBJ2-3 | TRBV20-1 | few | TRBD2 | CSARSLAGGTQYF | TGCAGTGCTAGGTCGCTAGCGGGAGGTACGCAGTATTTT
TRBJ1-2 | TRBV27 | many | TRBD1 | CASRQRTGGTANYGYTF | TGTGCCAGCAGACAGCGGACAGGGGGGACTGCTAACTATGGCTACACCTTC
TRBJ2-6 | TRBV7-3 | many | TRBD2 | CASSSAGAGANVLTF | TGTGCCAGCAGTTCTGCGGGAGCTGGGGCCAACGTCCTGACTTTC
TRBJ2-7 | TRBV28 | many | . | CASRKTAPYEQYF | TGTGCCAGCCGTAAGACTGCCCCCTACGAGCAGTACTTC
TRBJ2-1 | TRBV18 | few | TRBD2 | CASSRMGLAQGNEQFF | TGTGCCAGCTCACGGATGGGACTAGCGCAAGGGAATGAGCAGTTCTTC
TRBJ1-1 | TRBV18 | many | . | CASSPPSILGTEAFF | TGTGCCAGCTCACCACCGTCCATATTGGGCACTGAAGCTTTCTTT
TRBJ2-1 | TRBV19 | . | TRBD2 | CASSPGTSVSSYNEQFF | TGTGCCAGTAGTCCGGGGACTAGCGTGAGCTCCTACAATGAGCAGTTCTTC
TRBJ2-2 | TRBV12-3/TRBV12-4 | many | . | CASSPGANTGELFF | TGTGCCAGCAGTCCCGGGGCGAACACCGGGGAGCTGTTTTTT
TRBJ1-1 | TRBV7-6 | . | . | CASSLQGPRQINTEAFF | TGTGCCAGCAGCCTACAAGGACCCAGGCAAATCAACACTGAAGCTTTCTTT
TRBJ2-5 | TRBV11-2 | many | TRBD2 | CASSPPPGGGRQETQYF | TGTGCCAGCAGCCCTCCCCCCGGGGGGGGACGTCAAGAGACCCAGTACTTC
TRBJ1-1 | TRBV28 | many | . | CASREPKRRVAFF | TGTGCCAGCAGGGAGCCAAAACGCAGGGTAGCTTTCTTT
TRBJ1-2 | TRBV4-1 | . | . | CASSKTGVNYGYTF | TGCGCCAGCAGCAAGACGGGGGTTAACTATGGCTACACCTTC
TRBJ1-5 | TRBV9 | . | TRBD1 | CASSVGLIGQGQNSNQPQHF | TGTGCCAGCAGCGTAGGTCTCATTGGACAGGGGCAAAATAGCAATCAGCCCCAGCATTTT
TRBJ1-5 | TRBV7-9 | . | TRBD1 | CASSPGTGVEEPQHF | TGTGCCAGCAGCCCCGGGACAGGAGTCGAGGAGCCCCAGCATTTT
TRBJ2-2 | TRBV7-6 | many | . | CASSIWGDTGELFF | TGTGCCAGCAGCATCTGGGGTGACACCGGGGAGCTGTTTTTT
TRBJ2-7 | TRBV28 | many | . | CASSLGTYRSYEQYF | TGTGCCAGCAGTTTGGGGACCTATCGGTCCTACGAGCAGTACTTC
TRBJ1-1 | TRBV19 | many | TRBD1 | CASSIPQGGANTEAFF | TGTGCCAGTAGTATACCCCAGGGGGGCGCGAACACTGAAGCTTTCTTT
TRBJ2-1 | TRBV11-2 | many | . | CASSLAVWDEQFF | TGTGCCAGCAGCTTAGCTGTCTGGGATGAGCAGTTCTTC
TRBJ1-6 | TRBV9 | few | . | CASSVGEAPVNSPLHF | TGTGCCAGCAGCGTAGGGGAGGCCCCCGTTAATTCACCCCTCCACTTT
TRBJ1-5 | TRBV27 | many | . | CASSVGGWDQPQHF | TGTGCCAGCAGCGTGGGCGGGTGGGATCAGCCCCAGCATTTT
TRBJ1-6 | TRBV5-8 | few | . | CASSLEVSTNSPLHF | TGTGCCAGCAGCTTGGAGGTCAGCACTAATTCACCCCTCCACTTT
TRBJ2-7 | TRBV28 | few | . | CASSRGASPYEQYF | TGTGCCAGCAGCCGAGGAGCGAGCCCCTACGAGCAGTACTTC
TRBJ1-1 | TRBV28 | many | . | CASSLDGTEAFF | TGTGCCAGCAGTCTCGACGGAACTGAAGCTTTCTTT
TRBJ1-1 | TRBV29-1 | many | . | CSGRGGAEAFF | TGCAGCGGCCGGGGGGGTGCTGAAGCTTTCTTT
TRBJ1-2 | TRBV5-1 | many | . | CASSLGTPNYGYTF | TGCGCCAGCAGCTTGGGGACACCCAACTATGGCTACACCTTC